This paragraph covers one TCR beta chain sequence. Which antigen it targets is not known. Within one base of it there is no much larger clone, and no base qualities were kept. These data originate in a study of blood T cells in healthy people across ages (dated by TCRdb to between 2015 and 2016). For the wider study: In model experiments, template switching captured roughly one uniquely barcoded TCR beta cDNA molecule for every two T cells. To track age-related changes in TCR beta repertoire diversity, the study relied on deep sequencing normalized with unique cDNA molecular identifiers. The donors were split into four age groups: young (average around 16 years), middle-aged (about 40), aged (62) and long-lived (over 75). The study analyzed two additional independent replicas of 1 million unique cDNA reads from the same blood draw for two donors, one aged 18 to 30 and one aged 80 or older. To avoid experimental bias, donors of different ages were randomly spread across the sequencing lanes. On the study overall, not on this receptor specifically: Compared with the aged group, more naive CD4+ T cells, fewer expanded clones and increased TCR diversity were shown by the long-lived group, suggesting age selection. Conclusive comparison of naive and antigen-experienced compartments was prevented by the profiling of bulk unsorted PBMCs. Because the CMV infection status of the donors was unknown, age-related changes in expanded clonotypes may potentially have been confounded. Estimates of total diversity from one million sequenced T cells were regarded as lower bounds and underestimates. As age increased, observed TCR beta diversity per million T cells dropped in a roughly linear way, and a significant reduction was already evident by age around 41. Observed TCR beta diversity correlated strongly with the percentage of naive T cells measured by flow cytometry.

Preparation of the library involved 5' RACE. Sequencing took place on an Illumina HiSeq 2500. A second roughly 7 to 11 cycle PCR used a sample-barcoded 5' primer and a J-beta primer mix. Each TCR beta cDNA molecule received a unique molecular identifier from a template-switch 5' adaptor carrying 12 random nucleotides. At least 2.5 million CDR3-containing paired-end reads were obtained from each sample. The Mint cDNA synthesis kit, primed by a TRBC-specific oligonucleotide, was used to synthesize first-strand cDNA from all RNA. Following uracil-DNA glycosylase treatment, a first 18-cycle PCR with universal primers M1SS and BC2_uni_R was performed on all cDNA. On the study's bioinformatics: Normalization of each sample was performed by random selection of 1 million high-quality reads, each carrying a distinct molecular identifier. Reads with shared molecular identifiers were discarded instead of being binned into consensus sequences. MiTCR, with a Q25 quality threshold and the strictest error-elimination algorithm, was used for CDR3 identification, clonotype clustering and error correction. A nonparametric unseen species model using Euler transformation provided a lower-bound estimate of total TCR beta diversity. TCRdb reran the public reads through fastp at Q25 and MiXCR, keeping productive beta chains. Every distinct CDR3 protein forms one entry, paired with its most common genes and DNA. The V and J calls reflect TCRdb's pipeline rather than the authors' work. The sample data list 1.5 million to 2 million distinct CDR3 sequences, and roughly 52% of these were observed just once. Jointly, the top ten make up roughly 2% of the sample.

Relative to germline, V is 2 bases shorter and J is 4 bases shorter, with 14 bases between their ends. From a lookup of the germline V gene, CDR1 and CDR2 are KGHSH and LQKENI. Including the terminal cysteine and phenylalanine, the CDR3 comprises 15 residues. The CDR3 DNA has 45 bases and is translated from base 1. The roughly 42 donors, aged about 6 to 95 years, were systemically healthy Caucasian individuals from Russia. Each donor gave approximately 9.4 milliliters of peripheral blood, drawn into EDTA-treated Vacutainer tubes. Ficoll-Paque density-gradient centrifugation was used to isolate PBMCs, with at least 6.5 million per sample. Total RNA, at least 5 micrograms per sample, was extracted from PBMCs with Trizol reagent. For every donor, an aliquot of PBMCs went through flow cytometry to measure the percentages of naive CD45RAhigh/CD27high T cells.

The chain is assembled from TRBV18 and TRBJ2-5; TRBD2 is a weak D gene call, 6 bases matching. Sample: blood. The receptor's source is a woman aged 40-49 years in good health. CDR3 reads: CASSPLLAVGETQYF. At the DNA level, the sequence is TGTGCCAGCTCACCATTACTAGCTGTCGGAGAGACCCAGTACTTC.